The clone carrying this T cell receptor beta chain was detected many times. The antigen is unknown. These data are taken from a study of T cells after yellow fever vaccination. Germline CDR1 LGHNA, CDR2 YSLEER. The CDR3 extends over 15 amino acids. Trimming removed 4 bases from V and 4 bases from J, with 14 bases in between. It was through 5'RACE template switching that TCR cDNA was made, with a universal primer site and UMIs added. TCRdb re-called the 5' RACE reads with MiXCR, one entry per CDR3 protein. The sample yields 50,000 or so distinct CDR3 sequences, roughly 7.4% seen once. The study, taken as a whole, reports: The booster saw the reappearance of most primary-vaccination clones (around 95% CD4, about 85% CD8). From the bulk population, abundant clonotypes could contaminate and appear within FACS-sorted repertoires.

V is TRBV4-3 and J is TRBJ2-1, with a tentative D call TRBD2 (5 bases). The sample was CD8+ T cells sorted from PBMCs, taken on the day of the first yellow fever vaccination. The clonotype was recovered from a man aged 18 to 29 who received the YFV17D yellow fever vaccine. DNA of the CDR3: TGCGCCAGCAGCCCGGATGACGGGGATTACAATGAGCAGTTCTTC. It encodes CASSPDDGDYNEQFF.